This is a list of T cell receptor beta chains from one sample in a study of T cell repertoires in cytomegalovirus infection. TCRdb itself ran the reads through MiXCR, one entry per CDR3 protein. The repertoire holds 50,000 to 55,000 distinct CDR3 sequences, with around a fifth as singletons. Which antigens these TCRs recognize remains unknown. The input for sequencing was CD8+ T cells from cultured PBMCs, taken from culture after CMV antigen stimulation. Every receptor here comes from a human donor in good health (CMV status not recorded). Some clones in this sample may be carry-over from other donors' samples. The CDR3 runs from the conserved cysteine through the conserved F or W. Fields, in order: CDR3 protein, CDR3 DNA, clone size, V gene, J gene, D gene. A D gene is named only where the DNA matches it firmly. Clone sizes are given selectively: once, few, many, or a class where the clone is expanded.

CDR3aa: CASTLTGTGANVLTF; CDR3nt: TGTGCCAGCACCCTGACAGGGACTGGGGCCAACGTCCTGACTTTC; abundance: many; v_gene: TRBV7-3; j_gene: TRBJ2-6; d_gene: TRBD1
CDR3aa: CASSQNEGYNEQFF; CDR3nt: TGCGCCAGCAGCCAAAATGAGGGATACAATGAGCAGTTCTTC; abundance: -; v_gene: TRBV4-1; j_gene: TRBJ2-1; d_gene: -
CDR3aa: CASSAKGGWTEAFF; CDR3nt: TGTGCCAGCAGCGCCAAGGGCGGGTGGACTGAAGCTTTCTTT; abundance: -; v_gene: TRBV2; j_gene: TRBJ1-1; d_gene: -
CDR3aa: CASSNDRGNEQFF; CDR3nt: TGTGCCAGCAGTAACGACAGGGGCAATGAGCAGTTCTTC; abundance: -; v_gene: TRBV6-2/TRBV6-3; j_gene: TRBJ2-1; d_gene: TRBD1
CDR3aa: CASLGVETQYF; CDR3nt: TGTGCCAGTCTTGGGGTCGAGACCCAGTACTTC; abundance: few; v_gene: TRBV2; j_gene: TRBJ2-5; d_gene: -
CDR3aa: CASNNAPEGINEQFF; CDR3nt: TGTGCCAGCAACAACGCCCCCGAGGGTATCAATGAGCAGTTCTTC; abundance: -; v_gene: TRBV7-8; j_gene: TRBJ2-1; d_gene: -
CDR3aa: CASSFDRGGSGELFF; CDR3nt: TGTGCCAGCAGCTTTGACCGGGGGGGTTCCGGGGAGCTGTTTTTT; abundance: -; v_gene: TRBV7-6; j_gene: TRBJ2-2; d_gene: TRBD2
CDR3aa: CSVPFWREGANEQFF; CDR3nt: TGCAGTGTTCCCTTTTGGCGGGAGGGGGCCAATGAGCAGTTCTTC; abundance: few; v_gene: TRBV20-1; j_gene: TRBJ2-1; d_gene: TRBD2
CDR3aa: CASSLLANIQYF; CDR3nt: TGTGCCAGCAGCTTACTCGCCAACATTCAGTACTTC; abundance: -; v_gene: TRBV7-2; j_gene: TRBJ2-4; d_gene: -
CDR3aa: CASSFTSGELFF; CDR3nt: TGTGCCAGCAGCTTTACATCCGGGGAGCTGTTTTTT; abundance: -; v_gene: TRBV7-8; j_gene: TRBJ2-2; d_gene: -
CDR3aa: CASSQAVVGTDYNEQFF; CDR3nt: TGTGCCAGCAGCCAAGCAGTGGTCGGGACGGACTACAATGAGCAGTTCTTC; abundance: -; v_gene: TRBV4-2; j_gene: TRBJ2-1; d_gene: -
CDR3aa: CASGPHGASYNEQFF; CDR3nt: TGTGCTAGTGGCCCGCACGGGGCCTCCTACAATGAGCAGTTCTTC; abundance: few; v_gene: TRBV12-5; j_gene: TRBJ2-1; d_gene: -
CDR3aa: CASSLGGGRQPQHF; CDR3nt: TGTGCCAGCAGCTTAGGCGGGGGGCGGCAGCCCCAGCATTTT; abundance: medium-sized; v_gene: TRBV7-2; j_gene: TRBJ1-5; d_gene: -
CDR3aa: CASSSPRGRSPRKLFF; CDR3nt: TGTGCCAGCAGCTCTCCGAGGGGCAGGAGCCCTAGAAAACTGTTTTTT; abundance: -; v_gene: TRBV11-2; j_gene: TRBJ1-4; d_gene: -
CDR3aa: CASSQTSGGLGPYNEQFF; CDR3nt: TGTGCCAGCAGCCAGACTAGCGGGGGCCTCGGACCCTACAATGAGCAGTTCTTC; abundance: -; v_gene: TRBV7-9; j_gene: TRBJ2-1; d_gene: TRBD2
CDR3aa: CASSLWGGRSDNEQFF; CDR3nt: TGTGCCAGCAGCTTATGGGGCGGGAGGTCCGACAATGAGCAGTTCTTC; abundance: -; v_gene: TRBV7-2; j_gene: TRBJ2-1; d_gene: TRBD2
CDR3aa: CASSLGLVTEAFF; CDR3nt: TGTGCCAGCAGCTTAGGTCTTGTCACTGAAGCTTTCTTT; abundance: -; v_gene: TRBV7-3; j_gene: TRBJ1-1; d_gene: -
CDR3aa: CASSSTLGQETQYF; CDR3nt: TGTGCCAGCAGCTCCACCTTGGGACAAGAGACCCAGTACTTC; abundance: -; v_gene: TRBV7-9; j_gene: TRBJ2-5; d_gene: -
CDR3aa: CASSYTLGYNEQFF; CDR3nt: TGTGCCAGCAGTTACACCCTAGGGTACAATGAGCAGTTCTTC; abundance: -; v_gene: TRBV6-2/TRBV6-3; j_gene: TRBJ2-1; d_gene: -
CDR3aa: CASSSPDRGLRETQYF; CDR3nt: TGTGCCAGCAGTTCCCCGGACAGGGGGCTGCGGGAGACCCAGTACTTC; abundance: -; v_gene: TRBV12-3/TRBV12-4; j_gene: TRBJ2-5; d_gene: TRBD1
CDR3aa: CASSLTGSTDTQYF; CDR3nt: TGTGCCAGCAGCTTAACGGGGAGCACAGATACGCAGTATTTT; abundance: -; v_gene: TRBV7-9; j_gene: TRBJ2-3; d_gene: -
CDR3aa: CASSPGLAGKSSYNEQFF; CDR3nt: TGTGCCAGCAGTCCGGGACTAGCGGGGAAGAGCTCCTACAATGAGCAGTTCTTC; abundance: -; v_gene: TRBV12-3/TRBV12-4; j_gene: TRBJ2-1; d_gene: TRBD2